These 20 T cell receptor beta chains share one sample of origin, sequenced in a study of T cells in localized non-small cell lung cancer. The table came from immunoSEQ multiplex PCR; TCRdb's copy has only in-frame clones and leaves some out. The sample lists roughly 39,000 clones; roughly nine tenths were seen once. The material was PBMCs, obtained before any cancer treatment. The receptor source for this set is a woman aged 40-75 years with stage II lung adenocarcinoma.

The chain is built from TRBV10-1 and TRBJ2-3, with 7 bases fitting TRBD2. Germline V CDR1 and CDR2: WNHNN, SYGVQD (reference sequence). The V gene end was trimmed by 4 bases and the J gene end by 0 bases; junction bases not matched to a gene: 7. The CDR3 covers 16 residues. The CDR3 DNA reads TGCGCCAGCAGTGTTTCCAGCGGGGCTAGCACAGATACGCAGTATTTT. This sequence encodes CASSVSSGASTDTQYF.

The genes are TRBV27 and TRBJ2-2; possible D gene TRBD1, 5 bases. Germline lookup yields CDR1 MNHEY and CDR2 SMNVEV (reference sequence). The V end was cut by 4 bases, the J end by 4 bases, with 16 bases between. The CDR3 has 16 amino acids. Here the CDR3 DNA reads TGTGCCAGCAGTTATCTCAGGGCCCCCTCCACCGGGGAGCTGTTTTTT. This translates into CASSYLRAPSTGELFF.

V is TRBV7-6 and J is TRBJ2-5, with 11 bases fitting TRBD2. Germline trimming cut 3 bases from V and 4 bases from J; bases unmatched to any gene: 4. CDR1 and CDR2 from the germline V gene are SGHVS and FNYEAQ. This CDR3 spans 15 amino acids. As DNA, the CDR3 is TGTGCCAGCAGCTTTGTAGCGGGAGGGAGAGAGACCCAGTACTTC. Amino acid sequence: CASSFVAGGRETQYF.

The J gene is TRBJ1-3, the V gene TRBV28, with TRBD1 matching 7 bases. Germline V lookup: CDR1 MDHEN, CDR2 SYDVKM. The CDR3 has 14 amino acids. Trimming at V came to 5 bases and at J to 2 bases, leaving 3 bases not matched to a gene. The CDR3 DNA sequence: TGTGCCAGCAGTCCAGGGACAGCTGGAAACACCATATATTTT. Translation gives CASSPGTAGNTIYF. Full variable domain (outside the CDR3, taken from reference TRBV28 and TRBJ1-3): DVKVTQSSRYLVKRTGEKVFLECVQDMDHENMFWYRQDPGLGLRLIYFSYDVKMKEKGDIPEGYSVSREKKERFSLILESASTNQTSMYLCASSPGTAGNTIYFGEGSWLTVV.

The V gene is TRBV5-4, the J gene TRBJ1-1, with 9 nucleotides matching TRBD1. The CDR3 sequence is 14 residues long. Germline V gives CDR1 SGHNT, CDR2 YYREEE (reference sequence). J was trimmed by 5 bases and V by 4 bases; bases with no gene match: 6. CDR3 coding DNA: TGTGCCAGCAGCGTAGGGACAGGGACGACTGAAGCTTTCTTT. As protein: CASSVGTGTTEAFF.

The rearrangement uses TRBV7-9 and TRBJ2-3; D may be TRBD1 (6 bases). The V gene lost 8 bases and the J gene lost 4 bases, with 13 bases spanning the gap. The germline V gene encodes CDR1 SEHNR and CDR2 FQNEAQ (reference sequence). This CDR3 has 13 amino acids. The CDR3 DNA reads TGTGCCAGCGCAAGCAGGGGCCCAGATACGCAGTATTTT. Protein product: CASASRGPDTQYF.

The V call is TRBV4-1, the J call TRBJ2-7, with D possibly TRBD1 on 6 matching bases. Germline V gene sequence: CDR1 MGHRA, CDR2 YSYEKL. Deletions cut 5 bases from V and 6 bases from J, with 17 bases between. The CDR3 contains 14 residues. CDR3 protein: CASSGPELGGEQYF. The CDR3, as DNA: TGCGCCAGCAGCGGACCGGAGCTAGGGGGCGAGCAGTACTTC.

This chain uses TRBV19 with TRBJ1-4; tentative D call: TRBD1 (5 bases). Trimming stripped 4 bases from V and 4 bases from J, with 10 bases between. Germline-derived CDR1 and CDR2 are LNHDA and SQIVND (reference sequence). The CDR3 has 14 amino acids. In DNA form, the CDR3 reads TGTGCCAGTAGTAGGGGGGATCATAATGAAAAACTGTTTTTT. This sequence encodes CASSRGDHNEKLFF.

This chain links TRBV2 with TRBJ2-5; TRBD2 matches at 8 bases. CDR1 and CDR2 (germline): SNHLY, FYNNEI. J was trimmed by 5 bases and V by 5 bases; bases with no gene match: 10. The CDR3 loop spans 15 amino acids. The CDR3 DNA reads as TGTGCCAGCAGTTATACTCTAGCGGGTTATGAGACCCAGTACTTC. Translated: CASSYTLAGYETQYF.

The rearrangement links TRBV20-1 to TRBJ1-4, with D uncertain. Germline assignment: CDR1 DFQATT and CDR2 SNEGSKA (reference sequence). CDR3 length: 11 residues. Trimming shortened V by 5 bases and J by 5 bases, and 6 bases separated the two germline ends. This chain's CDR3 is CSAFLNEKLFF. The CDR3 bases are TGCAGTGCTTTTCTGAATGAAAAACTGTTTTTT.

The chain joins TRBV27 to TRBJ2-7; 11 bases are shared with TRBD2. CDR1 MNHEY and CDR2 SMNVEV come from the germline V gene (reference sequence). The V segment lost 5 bases and the J segment 2 bases; nucleotides outside the gene matches: 5. The CDR3 covers 15 residues. The CDR3 is CASSPLAGGPYEQYF. The CDR3 DNA follows: TGTGCCAGCAGTCCCTTAGCGGGGGGGCCCTACGAGCAGTACTTC.

The J gene is TRBJ2-1, the V gene TRBV5-1, with D possibly being TRBD1 or TRBD2 (5 bases each). The CDR3 length is 14 residues. Germline V gene lookup returns CDR1 SGHRS and CDR2 YFSETQ. V lost 2 bases, J lost 5 bases, and 11 bases lay in between. The CDR3 here is CASSFGASNNEQFF. CDR3 DNA sequence: TGCGCCAGCAGCTTCGGGGCCTCAAACAATGAGCAGTTCTTC.

This clone was seen a few times. The rearrangement joins TRBV5-1 to TRBJ1-1, with a tentative D call TRBD1 (5 bases). V was clipped by 0 bases and J by 2 bases, with 8 bases between them. Germline V lookup: CDR1 SGHRS, CDR2 YFSETQ. The CDR3 is 14 amino acids. DNA for the CDR3: TGCGCCAGCAGCTTGGTACGGGACAACACTGAAGCTTTCTTT. It yields the protein CASSLVRDNTEAFF. The full variable domain, completed using reference TRBV5-1 and TRBJ1-1, is KAGVTQTPRYLIKTRGQQVTLSCSPISGHRSVSWYQQTPGQGLQFLFEYFSETQRNKGNFPGRFSGRQFSNSRSEMNVSTLELGDSALYLCASSLVRDNTEAFFGQGTRLTVV.

The rearrangement uses TRBV19 and TRBJ1-1; 8 bases are a match to TRBD1. The J segment lost 3 bases and the V segment lost 5 bases, leaving 8 bases of the junction unmatched. Looked up from germline, CDR1 is LNHDA and CDR2 is SQIVND (reference sequence). The CDR3 runs 15 residues. CDR3 in amino acids: CASSPLGQGDTEAFF. CDR3 DNA: TGTGCCAGTAGTCCTCTAGGACAGGGTGACACTGAAGCTTTCTTT.

The genes are TRBV6-5 and TRBJ1-2, with D tentatively TRBD1 (6 bases). Looked up from germline, CDR1 is MNHEY and CDR2 is SVGAGI. The CDR3 totals 13 residues. Trimming took 5 bases from V and 7 from J, leaving 14 bases between them. CDR3 bases: TGTGCCAGCAGTGAAGGCAGGGGCTCTGGCTACACCTTC. This gives the protein CASSEGRGSGYTF.

The chain has TRBV5-1 and TRBJ2-1; a possible D gene is TRBD1 (5 bases). The V and J ends lost 3 bases and 7 bases respectively, with 8 bases between them. CDR1 and CDR2 from the germline V gene are SGHRS and YFSETQ. The CDR3 is 12 residues long. This CDR3 reads CASSWGANEQFF. The CDR3 DNA is TGCGCCAGCAGCTGGGGCGCGAATGAGCAGTTCTTC.

This chain joins TRBV12-5 and TRBJ1-2, with 10 positions matching TRBD1. Germline CDR1 LGHNT, CDR2 FRNRAP. This CDR3 is built from 14 residues. The V gene end was trimmed by 6 bases and the J gene end by 3 bases; junction bases not matched to a gene: 4. The CDR3 region is CASGTGTGDYGYTF. The CDR3 nucleotides are TGTGCTAGTGGAACCGGGACAGGGGACTATGGCTACACCTTC.

The DNA of the CDR3 is TGTGCCAGCAGCTTAGCGCCTTGGCGGGGAACCTACGAGCAGTACTTC. Protein sequence: CASSLAPWRGTYEQYF. The V gene is TRBV7-2, the J gene TRBJ2-7; D perhaps matches TRBD2 (6 bases). Trimming cost V 0 bases and J 2 bases, with 14 bases left between them. The CDR3 totals 16 residues. Germline V gene lookup returns CDR1 SGHTA and CDR2 FQGNSA. The full variable domain, rest sourced from reference TRBV7-2 and TRBJ2-7, is GAGVSQSPSNKVTEKGKDVELRCDPISGHTALYWYRQSLGQGLEFLIYFQGNSAPDKSGLPSDRFSAERTGGSVSTLTIQRTQQEDSAVYLCASSLAPWRGTYEQYFGPGTRLTVT.

This clone appeared once. The genes are TRBV7-9 and TRBJ1-5; 7 bases are a match to TRBD1. Trimming removed 3 bases from V and 0 bases from J; junction bases left unmatched: 2. Looked up from germline, CDR1 is SEHNR and CDR2 is FQNEAQ (reference sequence). This CDR3 is built from 15 residues. This CDR3 reads CASSLSGGSNQPQHF. CDR3 bases: TGTGCCAGCAGCTTGTCAGGGGGTAGCAATCAGCCCCAGCATTTT.

As for this clone: Distinct nucleotide sequences in the sample also encode this CDR3. This chain uses TRBV7-2 with TRBJ1-5; D unclear. V lost 1 base, J lost 7 bases, and 5 bases lay in between. The length of the CDR3 is 12 residues. Looked up from germline, CDR1 is SGHTA and CDR2 is FQGNSA. CDR3 coding DNA: TGTGCCAGCAGCTTAGTGGGACAGCCCCAGCATTTT. It is translated as CASSLVGQPQHF.